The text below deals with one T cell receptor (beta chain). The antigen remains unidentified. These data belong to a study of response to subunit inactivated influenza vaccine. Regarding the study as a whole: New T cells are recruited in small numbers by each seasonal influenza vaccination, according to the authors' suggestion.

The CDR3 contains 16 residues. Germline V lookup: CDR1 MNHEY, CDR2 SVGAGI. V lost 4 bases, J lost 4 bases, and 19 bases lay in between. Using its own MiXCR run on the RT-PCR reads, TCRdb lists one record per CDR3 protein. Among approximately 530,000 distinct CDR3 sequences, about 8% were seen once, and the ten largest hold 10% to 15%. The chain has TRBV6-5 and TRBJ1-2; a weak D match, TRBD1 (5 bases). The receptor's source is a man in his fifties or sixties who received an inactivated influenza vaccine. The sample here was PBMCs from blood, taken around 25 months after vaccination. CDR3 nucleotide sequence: TGTGCCAGCAGTTCCCCCTGGGCGAGGGGCGTCTATGGCTACACCTTC. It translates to CASSSPWARGVYGYTF.